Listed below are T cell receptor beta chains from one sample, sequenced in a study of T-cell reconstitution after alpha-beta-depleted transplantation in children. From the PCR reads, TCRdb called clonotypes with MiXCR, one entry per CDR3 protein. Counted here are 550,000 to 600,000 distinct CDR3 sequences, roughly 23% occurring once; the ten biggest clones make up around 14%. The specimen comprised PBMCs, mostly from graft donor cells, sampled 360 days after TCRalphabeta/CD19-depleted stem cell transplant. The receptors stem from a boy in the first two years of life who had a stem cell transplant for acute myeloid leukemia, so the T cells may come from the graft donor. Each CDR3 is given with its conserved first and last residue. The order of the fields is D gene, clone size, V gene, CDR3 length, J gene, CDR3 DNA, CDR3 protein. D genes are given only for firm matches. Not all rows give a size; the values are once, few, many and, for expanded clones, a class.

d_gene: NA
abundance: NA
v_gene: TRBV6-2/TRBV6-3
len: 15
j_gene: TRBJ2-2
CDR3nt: TGTGCCAGCAGTTACGAGGCTAGCGAGTTCGGGGAGCTGTTTTTT
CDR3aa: CASSYEASEFGELFF

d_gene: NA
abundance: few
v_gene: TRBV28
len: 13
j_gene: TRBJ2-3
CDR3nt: TGTGCCAGCAGTTCCGGACGCGTACGTACGCAGTATTTT
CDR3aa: CASSSGRVRTQYF

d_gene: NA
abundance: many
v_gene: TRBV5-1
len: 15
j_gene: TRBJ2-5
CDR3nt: TGCGCCAGCAGCCTGGGGACCTACAGGGAAGAGACCCAGTACTTC
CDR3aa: CASSLGTYREETQYF

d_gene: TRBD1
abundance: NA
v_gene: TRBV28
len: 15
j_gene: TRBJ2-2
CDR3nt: TGTGCCAGCAGTCGGACAGGGGGCGGAACCGGGGAGCTGTTTTTT
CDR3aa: CASSRTGGGTGELFF

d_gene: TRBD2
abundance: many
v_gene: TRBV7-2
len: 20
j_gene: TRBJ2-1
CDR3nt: TGTGCCAGCAGCGCCATGGGGGGACTAGCGGGGGGAAAATCCTACAATGAGCAGTTCTTC
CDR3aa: CASSAMGGLAGGKSYNEQFF

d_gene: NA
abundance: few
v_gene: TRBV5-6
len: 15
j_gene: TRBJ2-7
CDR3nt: TGTGCCAGCAGCTTGGCTGCCAGGAGCTCCTACGAGCAGTACTTC
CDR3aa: CASSLAARSSYEQYF

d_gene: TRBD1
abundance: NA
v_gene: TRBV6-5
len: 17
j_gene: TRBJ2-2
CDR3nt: TGTGCCAGCAGTTACTGGTCAGGGGGCCCGAACACCGGGGAGCTGTTTTTT
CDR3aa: CASSYWSGGPNTGELFF

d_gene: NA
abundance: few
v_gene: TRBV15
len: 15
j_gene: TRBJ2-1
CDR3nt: TGTGCCACCAGCAGAGATTGGAGGGTTTTGAATGAGCAGTTCTTC
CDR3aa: CATSRDWRVLNEQFF

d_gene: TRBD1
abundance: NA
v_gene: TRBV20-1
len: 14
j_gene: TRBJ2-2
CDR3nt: TGCAGTGCTCCCGGGACAGGGGCGGCCGGGGAGCTGTTTTTT
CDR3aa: CSAPGTGAAGELFF

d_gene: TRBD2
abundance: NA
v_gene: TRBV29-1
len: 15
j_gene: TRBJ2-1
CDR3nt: TGCAGCGTTGAATATGCCAGCGGGGGTATTAATGAGCAGTTCTTC
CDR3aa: CSVEYASGGINEQFF

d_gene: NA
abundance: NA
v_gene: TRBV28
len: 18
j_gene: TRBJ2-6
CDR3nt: TGTGCCAGCAGTTTCTCCCTCGGAGGGACCTCTGGGGCCAACGTCCTGACTTTC
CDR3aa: CASSFSLGGTSGANVLTF

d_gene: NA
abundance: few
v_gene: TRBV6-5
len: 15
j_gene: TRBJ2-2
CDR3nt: TGTGCCAGCAGTTACTCCGAGGCCGGGACCGGGGAGCTGTTTTTT
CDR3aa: CASSYSEAGTGELFF

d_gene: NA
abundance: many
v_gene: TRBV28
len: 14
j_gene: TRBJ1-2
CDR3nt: TGTGCCAGCAGTTGGTGGGGTACGAACTATGGCTACACCTTC
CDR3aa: CASSWWGTNYGYTF

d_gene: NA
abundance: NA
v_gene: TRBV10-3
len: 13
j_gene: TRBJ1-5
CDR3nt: TGTGCCATCAGGGGGGGGCCGAGTCAGCCCCAGCATTTT
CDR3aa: CAIRGGPSQPQHF

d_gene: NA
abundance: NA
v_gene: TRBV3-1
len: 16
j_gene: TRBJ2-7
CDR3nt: TGTGCCAGCAGCCACGCCCTCGGCAGGGCCGTCTACGAGCAGTACTTC
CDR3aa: CASSHALGRAVYEQYF

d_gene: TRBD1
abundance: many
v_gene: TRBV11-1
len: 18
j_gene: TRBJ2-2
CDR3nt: TGTGCCAGCAGCTTAGCTAGGACCGGGACAGGGATGGCCGGGGAGCTGTTTTTT
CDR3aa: CASSLARTGTGMAGELFF

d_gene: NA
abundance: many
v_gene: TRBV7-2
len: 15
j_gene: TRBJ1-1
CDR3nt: TGTGCCAGCAGCTTGGTCGGCAGGGTGGGTACTGAAGCTTTCTTT
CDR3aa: CASSLVGRVGTEAFF

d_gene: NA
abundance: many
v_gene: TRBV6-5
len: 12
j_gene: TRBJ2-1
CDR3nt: TGTGCCAGCTCGATCCGGCGGGAAAGGGAGTTCTTC
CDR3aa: CASSIRREREFF

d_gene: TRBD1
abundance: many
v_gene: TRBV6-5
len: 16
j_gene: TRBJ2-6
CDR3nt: TGTGCCAGCAGCCTGGACAGGGACTCTGGGGCCAACGTCCTGACTTTC
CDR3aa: CASSLDRDSGANVLTF

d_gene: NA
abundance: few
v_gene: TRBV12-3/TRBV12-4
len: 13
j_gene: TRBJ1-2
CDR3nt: TGTGCCAGCAGTCCCCAGCGATCCTATGGCTACACCTTC
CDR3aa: CASSPQRSYGYTF

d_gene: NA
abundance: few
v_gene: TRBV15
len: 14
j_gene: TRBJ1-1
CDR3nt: TGTGCCACCAGCAGAGATCCGCCGAACACTGAAGCTTTCTTT
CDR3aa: CATSRDPPNTEAFF

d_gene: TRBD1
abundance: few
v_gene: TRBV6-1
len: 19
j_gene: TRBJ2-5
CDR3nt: TGTGCCAGCAGTGGGACAGGCGAGGGGCGCAAGAGGGTTCAAGAGACCCAGTACTTC
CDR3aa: CASSGTGEGRKRVQETQYF

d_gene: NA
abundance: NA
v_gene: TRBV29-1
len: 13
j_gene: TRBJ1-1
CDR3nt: TGCAGCGTTGAAGGACAGTCTAACACTGAAGCTTTCTTT
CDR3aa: CSVEGQSNTEAFF

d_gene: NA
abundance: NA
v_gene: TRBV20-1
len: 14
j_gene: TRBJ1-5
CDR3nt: TGCAGTGCTAGAGATGACGGGGGCAATCAGCCCCAGCATTTT
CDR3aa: CSARDDGGNQPQHF

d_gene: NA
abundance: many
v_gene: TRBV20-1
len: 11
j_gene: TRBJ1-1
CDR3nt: TGCAGTGCTGTCAGGGTTTATGAAGCTTTCTTT
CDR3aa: CSAVRVYEAFF

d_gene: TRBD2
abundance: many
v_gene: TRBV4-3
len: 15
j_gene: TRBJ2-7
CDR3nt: TGCGCCAGCAGCTCCCTAGCGGGGGGCCCGTCCGAGCAGTACTTC
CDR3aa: CASSSLAGGPSEQYF

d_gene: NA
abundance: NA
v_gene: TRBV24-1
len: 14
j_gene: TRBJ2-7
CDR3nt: TGTGCCACCAGTGAAGGGGGAAGGAGCCACGAGCAGTACTTC
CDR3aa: CATSEGGRSHEQYF

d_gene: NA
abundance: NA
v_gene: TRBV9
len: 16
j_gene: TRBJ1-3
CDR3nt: TGTGCCAGCAGCACCTACGGGACACTCTCTGGAAACACCATATATTTT
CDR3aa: CASSTYGTLSGNTIYF

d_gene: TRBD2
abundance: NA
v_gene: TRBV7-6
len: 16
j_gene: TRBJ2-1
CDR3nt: TGTGCCAGCAGCCGGCGTAGCAGCGGGGCCACAAATGAGCAGTTCTTC
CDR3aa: CASSRRSSGATNEQFF

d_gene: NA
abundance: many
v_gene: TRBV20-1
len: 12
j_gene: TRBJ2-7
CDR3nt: TGCAGTGCCCGAGGGGGGGTCTACGAGCAGTACTTC
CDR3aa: CSARGGVYEQYF

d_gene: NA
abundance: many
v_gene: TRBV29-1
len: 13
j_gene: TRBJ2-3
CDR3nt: TGCAGCGTTGGCGGCAGGGAATCAGATACGCAGTATTTT
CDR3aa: CSVGGRESDTQYF

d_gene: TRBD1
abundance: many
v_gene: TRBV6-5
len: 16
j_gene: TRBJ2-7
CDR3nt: TGTGCCAGCAGTTACCCCGCCGGGACAGGGATCTACGAGCAGTACTTC
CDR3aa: CASSYPAGTGIYEQYF

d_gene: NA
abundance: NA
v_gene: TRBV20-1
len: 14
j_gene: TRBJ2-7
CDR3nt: TGCAGTGCTCGGCAACGGGACACCACCTACAAGCAGTACTTC
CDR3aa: CSARQRDTTYKQYF

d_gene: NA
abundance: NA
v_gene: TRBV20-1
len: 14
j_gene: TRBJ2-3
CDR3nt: TGCAGTTCCCCTCCAGCGAGCAGCACAGATACGCAGTATTTT
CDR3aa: CSSPPASSTDTQYF

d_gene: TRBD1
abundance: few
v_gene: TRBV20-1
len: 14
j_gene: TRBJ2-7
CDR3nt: TGCAGTGCTGCACTCCTGGACAGGCTCTACGAGCAGTACTTC
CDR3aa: CSAALLDRLYEQYF

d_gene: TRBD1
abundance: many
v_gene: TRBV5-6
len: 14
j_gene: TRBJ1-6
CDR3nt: TGTGCCAGCAGCTTGGGGACAGGGAATTCACCCCTCCACTTT
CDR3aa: CASSLGTGNSPLHF

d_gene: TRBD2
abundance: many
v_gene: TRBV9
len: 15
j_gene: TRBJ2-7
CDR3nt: TGTGCCAGCAGCGTAACTAGCGGAGGTCCCTACGAGCAGTACTTC
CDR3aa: CASSVTSGGPYEQYF

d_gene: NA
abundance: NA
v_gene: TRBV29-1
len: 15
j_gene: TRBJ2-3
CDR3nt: TGCAGCGCCGATGGGGCAGACCCTAGCACAGATACGCAGTATTTT
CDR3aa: CSADGADPSTDTQYF

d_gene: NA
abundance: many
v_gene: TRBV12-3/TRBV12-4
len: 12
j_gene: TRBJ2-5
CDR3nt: TGTGCCAGCAGCCTAGGCCAAGAGACCCAGTACTTC
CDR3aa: CASSLGQETQYF

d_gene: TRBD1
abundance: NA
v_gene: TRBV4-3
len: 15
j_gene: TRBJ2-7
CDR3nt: TGCGCCAGCAGCCAAGGGACAGGGGGCCAATACGAGCAGTACTTC
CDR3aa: CASSQGTGGQYEQYF

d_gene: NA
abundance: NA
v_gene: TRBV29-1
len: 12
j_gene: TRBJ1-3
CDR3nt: TGCAGCGCTAGGGTAACTGGAAACACCATATATTTT
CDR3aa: CSARVTGNTIYF

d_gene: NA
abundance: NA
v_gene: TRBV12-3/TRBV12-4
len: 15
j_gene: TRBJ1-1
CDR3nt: TGTGCCAGCACCCAAGACCAGGGGACGAACACTGAAGCTTTCTTT
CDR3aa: CASTQDQGTNTEAFF